These 10 T cell receptor beta chains share one sample of origin, sequenced in a study of cytomegalovirus exposure and HLA in healthy donors (dated by TCRdb to 2017 to 2019). The library was obtained by the immunoSEQ multiplex PCR assay. For the multiplex PCR, a mixture combining 60 forward primers for TCR Vbeta segments and 13 reverse primers for TCR Jbeta segments was used. Drawn from immuneACCESS, this table holds only the in-frame rearrangements with V and J called that TCRdb kept. Clones are partly lost; checked studies trace under half to an unresolved V gene and leave the rest unexplained. Counted in this sample were about 140,000 clones; 75% to 80% of them appeared once. More than 4.5% of the sample is in the top ten clones. The specimen was PBMCs. The receptor set was obtained from a woman aged 50 to 60 in good health and CMV-seronegative.

The CDR3 bases are TGTGCCAGCAGTCCCTCTAGACAGAGCTATGGCTACACCTTC. Its translation is CASSPSRQSYGYTF. V and J are TRBV27 and TRBJ1-2; D is perhaps TRBD1 (5 bases). The V end was cut by 5 bases, the J end by 4 bases, with 14 bases between. Germline CDR1 reads MNHEY; CDR2 reads SMNVEV (reference sequence). The CDR3 is made up of 14 amino acids.

V gene TRBV2 combines with J gene TRBJ2-7; 10 bases agree with TRBD2. Per germline, CDR1 SNHLY and CDR2 FYNNEI. Germline trimming cut 7 bases from V and 3 bases from J; bases unmatched to any gene: 6. This CDR3 spans 14 amino acids. The CDR3 region is CASKIAGGLYEQYF. In nucleotides, the CDR3 is TGTGCCAGCAAAATAGCGGGGGGCCTCTACGAGCAGTACTTC. Using reference TRBV2 and TRBJ2-7 for the parts outside the CDR3, the full variable domain is EPEVTQTPSHQVTQMGQEVILRCVPISNHLYFYWYRQILGQKVEFLVSFYNNEISEKSEIFDDQFSVERPDGSNFTLKIRSTKLEDSAMYFCASKIAGGLYEQYFGPGTRLTVT.

This clone was seen once. The V call is TRBV11-3, the J call TRBJ1-3; D is unclear. The length of the CDR3 is 13 residues. With 0 bases removed from V and 4 bases from J, the gap between germline ends came to 4 bases. From germline, CDR1 is SGHNT and CDR2 YENEEA. CDR3 sequence reads: CASSLERGNTIYF. The CDR3 nucleotides read TGTGCCAGCAGCTTAGAACGGGGAAACACCATATATTTT. The full variable domain, with the rest looked up from reference TRBV11-3 and TRBJ1-3, is EAGVVQSPRYKIIEKKQPVAFWCNPISGHNTLYWYLQNLGQGPELLIRYENEEAVDDSQLPKDRFSAERLKGVDSTLKIQPAELGDSAVYLCASSLERGNTIYFGEGSWLTVV.

This CDR3 reads CSVPSRDRDCTQPQHF. For the CDR3, the DNA is TGCAGCGTCCCTAGCCGGGACAGGGATTGTACTCAGCCCCAGCATTTT. The rearrangement joins TRBV29-1 to TRBJ1-5, with 9 bases aligning to TRBD1. The V segment lost 6 bases and the J segment 6 bases; nucleotides outside the gene matches: 15. The CDR3 has 16 amino acids. Germline V gene sequence: CDR1 SQVTM, CDR2 ANQGSEA.

This clone has a single count. The V and J genes are TRBV7-2 and TRBJ1-5; tentatively, D is TRBD1 (6 bases). CDR3 size: 16 residues. Trimming pared 4 bases from V and 5 bases from J, leaving 18 bases between. The germline V gene has CDR1 SGHTA and CDR2 FQGNSA. Here the CDR3 DNA reads TGTGCCAGCAGCTCCAGCACAGGGAGGGAACATCAGCCCCAGCATTTT. It is translated as CASSSSTGREHQPQHF.

This chain uses TRBV18 with TRBJ1-1; 9 bases are a match to TRBD1. The germline V gene encodes CDR1 KGHSH and CDR2 LQKENI. Trimming removed 5 bases from V and 1 base from J; junction bases left unmatched: 5. There are 15 residues in the CDR3. The CDR3 bases are TGTGCCAGCTCAAGTTCGACAGGGGGGAACACTGAAGCTTTCTTT. Its protein product is CASSSSTGGNTEAFF. Full variable domain (rest looked up from reference TRBV18 and TRBJ1-1): NAGVMQNPRHLVRRRGQEARLRCSPMKGHSHVYWYRQLPEEGLKFMVYLQKENIIDESGMPKERFSAEFPKEGPSILRIQQVVRGDSAAYFCASSSSTGGNTEAFFGQGTRLTVV.

This rearrangement joins TRBV5-6 to TRBJ2-7; D is unclear. Germline loops: CDR1 SGHDT, CDR2 YYEEEE. Trimming removed 1 base from V and 4 bases from J, with 12 bases in between. There are 14 residues in the CDR3. The CDR3 spells CASSLLGEEYEQYF. Here the CDR3 DNA reads TGTGCCAGCAGCTTGTTAGGCGAGGAGTACGAGCAGTACTTC.

This clone was detected once. Written as DNA, the CDR3 is TGTGCCAGCATCAGGGGTTCCAATCAGCCCCAGCATTTT. Translating gives CASIRGSNQPQHF. This chain links TRBV6-1 with TRBJ1-5, with D possibly TRBD1 on 6 matching bases. V was trimmed by 7 bases and J by 3 bases, leaving 10 bases between them. The CDR3 runs 13 residues. CDR1 is MNHNS and CDR2 is SASEGT in the germline V gene.

The V call is TRBV13, the J call TRBJ1-3; 9 nucleotides match TRBD1. V shed 3 bases, J shed 4 bases, and the junction held 7 bases outside the gene matches. The CDR3 has 16 residues. Germline values: CDR1 PRHDT, CDR2 FYEKMQ (reference sequence). In nucleotides, the CDR3 is TGTGCCAGCAGCTTGGGCCGGGACAGGGTGGGAAACACCATATATTTT. This codes for CASSLGRDRVGNTIYF.

This clone was found a few times. V is TRBV27 and J is TRBJ1-2; possible D gene TRBD1, 6 bases. CDR1 is MNHEY, CDR2 SMNVEV, per germline (reference sequence). Deletions cut 4 bases from V and 5 bases from J, with 11 bases between. The CDR3 length is 13 residues. CDR3 residues: CASSSQTGYGYTF. The CDR3 region has the DNA TGTGCCAGCAGTTCACAAACAGGGTATGGCTACACCTTC.